This TCR beta chain was recovered during a study of OX40 agonist ivuxolimab in advanced cancers. The wider study: It was ivuxolimab, an agonistic anti-OX40 (CD134) antibody, that patients were treated with. Dosing consisted of intravenous ivuxolimab at 0.01 to 10 mg/kg every 2 weeks.

This clone was seen once. The germline V and J ends were trimmed by 1 base and 8 bases, with 18 bases remaining between them. Germline assignment: CDR1 SGHNT and CDR2 YYREEE (reference sequence). The CDR3 length is 16 residues. With baseline, cycle 4 day 1, and cycle 7 day 1 as timepoints, blood was sampled. TCRdb keeps only in-frame clones here, not all; method: immunoSEQ multiplex PCR. The repertoire includes roughly 57,000 clones, nearly 80% of them detected once, and 2% to 3% sits in the top ten. The receptor comes from an adult with an advanced solid tumor such as melanoma, head and neck, liver or kidney cancer. Sample: CD4+ or CD8+ T cells sorted from blood, taken in a trial of the OX40 agonist ivuxolimab. The chain recombines TRBV5-4 with TRBJ1-4; D possibly corresponds to TRBD1 (6 bases). The CDR3 nucleotides are TGTGCCAGCAGCTTGTTTCCCACAGGGCTTTACGAAAAACTGTTTTTT. Its translation: CASSLFPTGLYEKLFF.